This entry lists 9 T cell receptor beta chains sequenced from one sample in a study of tumor-infiltrating lymphocytes in primary liver carcinoma. Priming with a constant-region primer yielded TCR beta cDNA from approximately 500 ng total RNA. Three nested multiplex PCR rounds, a slightly modified ARM-PCR method, built the TCR beta libraries. A C-beta reverse primer was combined with TRBV1-TRBV30 forward primers in the first two PCR rounds, and each round had roughly 9 cycles. TCRdb ran MiXCR on the multiplex PCR reads and lists one entry per CDR3 protein. The sample has under 200,000 distinct CDR3 sequences, less than 65% seen once. Alongside blood RNA obtained from unsorted whole blood, germline DNA was also extracted. Specimen: peripheral blood. The receptors here all came from an older woman with primary liver carcinoma and hepatitis B virus infection.

Regarding this clonotype: One end of the junction varies from germline; a read error may be responsible. The rearrangement joins TRBV4-1 to TRBJ2-1, with 7 bases aligning to TRBD2. The CDR3 is 17 residues long. Germline values: CDR1 MGHRA, CDR2 YSYEKL. The CDR3 loop is CAISPRTWGGEGNEQFF. The CDR3 DNA reads TGCGCCATCAGCCCCCGGACGTGGGGAGGGGAAGGAAATGAGCAGTTCTTC.

This sequence joins TRBV7-3 and TRBJ2-7; D possibly matches TRBD1 or TRBD2 (5 bases each). CDR3 length: 13 residues. Germline V gene data show CDR1 as SGHTA and CDR2 as FQGTGA. Between the trimmed V and J ends, which lost 5 bases and 3 bases, there was a span of 11 bases. Here the CDR3 DNA reads TGTGCCAGCAGCCCGGGACGGTTCTACGAGCAGTACTTC. It encodes CASSPGRFYEQYF.

In this sample, this clonotype turned up many times. The chain joins TRBV10-3 to TRBJ2-6; D unclear. Trimming removed 3 bases from V and 5 bases from J, with 17 bases in between. The CDR3 is 17 residues long. The germline gives CDR1 ENHRY, CDR2 SYGVKD. For the CDR3, the DNA is TGTGCCATCAGTGATCCTCCGGGTTCGGTTCGGGCCAACGTCCTGACTTTC. As protein: CAISDPPGSVRANVLTF.

Comment on this clonotype: Germline and junction disagree at one end, which may indicate a read error. The chain combines TRBV11-2 with TRBJ2-2, with a weak D call TRBD2 (6 bases). The CDR3 is made up of 16 amino acids. Germline assignment: CDR1 SGHAT and CDR2 FQNNGV. CDR3 region: CTSSLERGLWTGELSF. CDR3 bases: TGTACCAGCAGCTTAGAAAGGGGACTGTGGACCGGGGAGCTGTCTTTT.

This clonotype was seen just once. The chain is built from TRBV6-6 and TRBJ1-4; 7 nucleotides line up with TRBD1. V lost 6 bases to trimming and J lost 7 bases; unmatched junction nucleotides: 8. The CDR3 runs 14 residues. Germline V gene lookup returns CDR1 MNHNY and CDR2 SVGAGI (reference sequence). The CDR3: CASRDRSRGEKLFF. The CDR3 DNA is TGTGCCAGCAGGGACAGGTCAAGGGGTGAAAAACTGTTTTTT.

This clonotype appeared a single time. The chain combines TRBV7-9 with TRBJ1-1; 12 bases are shared with TRBD1. The trim removed 2 bases at V and 6 bases at J, leaving 7 bases unmatched. CDR3 length equals 16 residues. Germline V gene lookup returns CDR1 SEHNR and CDR2 FQNEAQ (reference sequence). CDR3 in DNA: TGTGCCAGCAGCTTAAGGGACAGGGGGCCTTGGTCTGAAGCTTTCTTT. Its protein product is CASSLRDRGPWSEAFF.

On this clonotype itself: Germline and junction disagree at one end, which may indicate a read error. The V and J genes are TRBV7-9 and TRBJ2-5; a weak D match, TRBD1 (5 bases). CDR3 length equals 15 residues. Germline V gene lookup returns CDR1 SEHNR and CDR2 FQNEAQ (reference sequence). The CDR3 region has the DNA TGTACCAGCAGCTTAGGAAGCAGGGATCAAGAGACCCAGTACTTC. Translation gives CTSSLGSRDQETQYF.

Details on this clonotype: This may be a read error, as it is one base from a much larger clone. The chain employs TRBV6-5 and TRBJ1-1; no clear D gene. The CDR3 runs 16 residues. Germline CDR1 and CDR2: MNHEY and SVGAGI. In DNA form, the CDR3 reads TGTGTCAGCAGTTACTCGATAGTACGGGCGAACACTGAAGCTTTCTTT. It yields the protein CVSSYSIVRANTEAFF.

The J gene is TRBJ2-7, the V gene TRBV6-1, with D uncertain. Germline V gene sequence: CDR1 MNHNS, CDR2 SASEGT. Trimming removed 5 bases from V and 0 bases from J, with 14 bases in between. The CDR3 is 15 residues long. The DNA of the CDR3 is TGTGCCAGCAGTCTCGAGACACTACCCTCCTACGAGCAGTACTTC. It specifies CASSLETLPSYEQYF.